This entry concerns a single T cell receptor (beta chain). Its specificity is not known. The data are from a study of T cell responses to AZD1222 COVID-19 vaccine. Study-level results: Donors, mostly white British, included more females; clonal diversity was possibly underestimated.

Per germline, CDR1 KGHSH and CDR2 LQKENI. This CDR3 is built from 15 residues. With 3 bases clipped from V and 8 bases from J, the junction kept 6 bases outside the gene matches. Pooled samples include second doses given at about 4 or 12 weeks. The assay was immunoSEQ multiplex PCR, and TCRdb's table has in-frame clones only and misses some. Here the sample spans about 94,000 clones, 88% being singletons. This TCR was sampled from an adult who received the AZD1222 COVID-19 vaccine. The chain combines TRBV18 with TRBJ1-6, with 8 bases that match TRBD1. The source material was peripheral blood, sampled 28 days after the second AZD1222 dose. The CDR3 DNA reads TGTGCCAGCTCACCCCGGACAGGGTTTGATTCACCCCTCCACTTT. Residues: CASSPRTGFDSPLHF.